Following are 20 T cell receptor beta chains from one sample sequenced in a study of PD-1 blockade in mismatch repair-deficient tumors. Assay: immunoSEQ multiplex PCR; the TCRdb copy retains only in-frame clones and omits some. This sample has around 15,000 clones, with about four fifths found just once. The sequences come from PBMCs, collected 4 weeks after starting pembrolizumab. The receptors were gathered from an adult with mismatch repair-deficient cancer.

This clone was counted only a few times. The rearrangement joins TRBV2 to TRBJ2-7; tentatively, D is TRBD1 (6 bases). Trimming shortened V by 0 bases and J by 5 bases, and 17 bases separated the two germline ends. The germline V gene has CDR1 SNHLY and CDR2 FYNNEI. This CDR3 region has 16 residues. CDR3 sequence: CASSEAFWTETNEQYF. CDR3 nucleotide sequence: TGTGCCAGCAGTGAAGCGTTTTGGACAGAAACAAACGAGCAGTACTTC.

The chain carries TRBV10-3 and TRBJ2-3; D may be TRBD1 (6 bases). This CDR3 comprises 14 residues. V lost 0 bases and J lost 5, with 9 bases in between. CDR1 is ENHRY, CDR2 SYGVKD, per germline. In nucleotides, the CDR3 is TGTGCCATCAGTGAGTCCAGGGGAGAAGATACGCAGTATTTT. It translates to CAISESRGEDTQYF.

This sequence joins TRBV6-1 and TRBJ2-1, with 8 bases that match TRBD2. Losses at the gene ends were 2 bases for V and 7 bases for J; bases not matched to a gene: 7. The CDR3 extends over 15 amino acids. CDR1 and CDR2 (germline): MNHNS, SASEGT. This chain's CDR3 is CASSEWTSSRNEQFF. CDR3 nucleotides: TGTGCCAGCAGTGAATGGACTAGCTCCAGGAATGAGCAGTTCTTC.

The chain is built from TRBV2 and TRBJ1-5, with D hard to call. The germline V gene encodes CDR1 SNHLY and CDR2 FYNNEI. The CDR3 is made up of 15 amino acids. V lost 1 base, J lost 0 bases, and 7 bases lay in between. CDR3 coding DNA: TGTGCCAGCAGTGAAGTCGGTTATAGCAATCAGCCCCAGCATTTT. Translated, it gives CASSEVGYSNQPQHF.

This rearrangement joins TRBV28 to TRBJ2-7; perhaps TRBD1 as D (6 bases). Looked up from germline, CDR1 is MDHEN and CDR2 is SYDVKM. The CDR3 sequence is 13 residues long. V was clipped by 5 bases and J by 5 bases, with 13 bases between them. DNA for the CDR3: TGTGCCAGCAGTCCGACGAGGGGGAACGAGCAGTACTTC. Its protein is CASSPTRGNEQYF.

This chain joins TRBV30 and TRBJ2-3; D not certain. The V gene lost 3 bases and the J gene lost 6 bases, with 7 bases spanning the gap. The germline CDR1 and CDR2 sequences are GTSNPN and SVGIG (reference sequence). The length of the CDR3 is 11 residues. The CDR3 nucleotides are TGTGCCTGGAGAATGGAGGATACGCAGTATTTT. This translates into CAWRMEDTQYF.

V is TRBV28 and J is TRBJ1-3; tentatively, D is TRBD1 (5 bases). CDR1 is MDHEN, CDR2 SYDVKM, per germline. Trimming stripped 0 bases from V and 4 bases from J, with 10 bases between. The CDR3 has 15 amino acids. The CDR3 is CASSLWGGGGNTIYF. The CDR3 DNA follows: TGTGCCAGCAGTTTATGGGGTGGGGGGGGAAACACCATATATTTT. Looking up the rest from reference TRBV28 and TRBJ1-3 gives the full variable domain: DVKVTQSSRYLVKRTGEKVFLECVQDMDHENMFWYRQDPGLGLRLIYFSYDVKMKEKGDIPEGYSVSREKKERFSLILESASTNQTSMYLCASSLWGGGGNTIYFGEGSWLTVV.

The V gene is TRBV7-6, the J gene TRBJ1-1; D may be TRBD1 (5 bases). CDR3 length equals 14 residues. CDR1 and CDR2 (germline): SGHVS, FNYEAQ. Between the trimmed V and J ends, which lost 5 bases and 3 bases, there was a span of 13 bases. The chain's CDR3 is CASSHDRPYTEAFF. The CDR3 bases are TGTGCCAGCAGCCACGACAGACCTTACACTGAAGCTTTCTTT. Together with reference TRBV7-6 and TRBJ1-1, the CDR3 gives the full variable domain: GAGVSQSPRYKVTKRGQDVALRCDPISGHVSLYWYRQALGQGPEFLTYFNYEAQQDKSGLPNDRFSAERPEGSISTLTIQRTEQRDSAMYRCASSHDRPYTEAFFGQGTRLTVV.

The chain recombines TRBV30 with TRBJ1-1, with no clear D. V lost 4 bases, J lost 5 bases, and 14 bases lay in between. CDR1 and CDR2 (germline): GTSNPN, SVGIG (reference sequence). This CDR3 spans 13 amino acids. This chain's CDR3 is CAWKRGAGTEAFF. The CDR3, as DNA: TGTGCCTGGAAGCGGGGAGCGGGAACTGAAGCTTTCTTT.

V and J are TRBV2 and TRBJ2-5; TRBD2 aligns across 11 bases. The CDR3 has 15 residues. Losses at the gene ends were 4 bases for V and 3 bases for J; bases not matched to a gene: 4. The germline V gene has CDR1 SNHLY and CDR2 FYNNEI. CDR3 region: CASSVNSGREETQYF. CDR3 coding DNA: TGTGCCAGCAGTGTTAATAGCGGGAGGGAAGAGACCCAGTACTTC.

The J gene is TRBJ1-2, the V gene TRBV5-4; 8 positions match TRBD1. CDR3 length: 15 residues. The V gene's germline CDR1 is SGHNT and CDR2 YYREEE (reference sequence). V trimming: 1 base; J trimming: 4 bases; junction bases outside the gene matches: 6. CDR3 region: CASSLIGTGTYGYTF. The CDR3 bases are TGTGCCAGCAGCTTGATAGGGACAGGTACCTATGGCTACACCTTC.

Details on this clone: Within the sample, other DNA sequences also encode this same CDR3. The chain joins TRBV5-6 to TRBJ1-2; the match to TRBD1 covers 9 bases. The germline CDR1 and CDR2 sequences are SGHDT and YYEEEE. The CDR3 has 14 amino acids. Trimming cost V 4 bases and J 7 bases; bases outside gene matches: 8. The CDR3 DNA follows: TGTGCCAGCAGCATCGGGACAGGGAGCCTTGGCTACACCTTC. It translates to CASSIGTGSLGYTF.

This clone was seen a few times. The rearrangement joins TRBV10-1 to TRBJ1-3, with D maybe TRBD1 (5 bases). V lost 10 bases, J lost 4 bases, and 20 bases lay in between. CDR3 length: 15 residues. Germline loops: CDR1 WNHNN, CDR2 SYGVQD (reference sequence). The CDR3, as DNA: TGCGCCACCCACCTACAGGAGATATTGGGAAACACCATATATTTT. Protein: CATHLQEILGNTIYF.

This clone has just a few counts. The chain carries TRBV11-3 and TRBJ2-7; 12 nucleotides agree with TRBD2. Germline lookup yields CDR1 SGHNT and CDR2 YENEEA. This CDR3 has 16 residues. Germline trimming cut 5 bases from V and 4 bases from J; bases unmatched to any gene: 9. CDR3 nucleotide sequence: TGTGCCAGCAGCCTCTCAGGGACTAGCGGGTTGTACGAGCAGTACTTC. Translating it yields CASSLSGTSGLYEQYF.

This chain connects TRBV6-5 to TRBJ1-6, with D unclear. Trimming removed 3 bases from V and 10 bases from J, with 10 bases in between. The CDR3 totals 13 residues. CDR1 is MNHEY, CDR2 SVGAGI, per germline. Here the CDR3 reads CASSYAGWSPLHF. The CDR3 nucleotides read TGTGCCAGCAGTTATGCGGGCTGGTCACCCCTCCACTTT.

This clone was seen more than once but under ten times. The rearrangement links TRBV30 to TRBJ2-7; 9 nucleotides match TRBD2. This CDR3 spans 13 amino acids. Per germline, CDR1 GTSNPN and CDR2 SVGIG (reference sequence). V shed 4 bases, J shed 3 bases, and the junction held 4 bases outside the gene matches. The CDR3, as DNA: TGTGCCTGGACTAGCGGGATTCGCTACGAGCAGTACTTC. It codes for CAWTSGIRYEQYF. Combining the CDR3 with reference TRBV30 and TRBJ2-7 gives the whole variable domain SQTIHQWPATLVQPVGSPLSLECTVEGTSNPNLYWYRQAAGRGLQLLFYSVGIGQISSEVPQNLSASRPQDRQFILSSKKLLLSDSGFYLCAWTSGIRYEQYFGPGTRLTVT.

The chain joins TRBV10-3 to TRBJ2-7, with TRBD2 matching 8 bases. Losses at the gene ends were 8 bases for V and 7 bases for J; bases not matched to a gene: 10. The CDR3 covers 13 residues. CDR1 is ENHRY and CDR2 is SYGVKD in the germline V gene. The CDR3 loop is CAIRTSQGREQYF. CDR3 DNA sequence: TGTGCCATCCGGACTAGCCAGGGGAGAGAGCAGTACTTC.

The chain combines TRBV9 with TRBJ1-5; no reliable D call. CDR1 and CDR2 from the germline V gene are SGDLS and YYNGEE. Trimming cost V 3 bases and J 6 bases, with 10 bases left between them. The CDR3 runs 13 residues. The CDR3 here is CASSEGRGQPQHF. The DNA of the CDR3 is TGTGCCAGCAGCGAAGGTCGAGGTCAGCCCCAGCATTTT.

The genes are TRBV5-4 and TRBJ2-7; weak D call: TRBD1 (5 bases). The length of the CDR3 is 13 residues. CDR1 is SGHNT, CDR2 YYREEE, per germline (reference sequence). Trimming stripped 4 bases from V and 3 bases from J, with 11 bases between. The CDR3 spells CASSLLDSYEQYF. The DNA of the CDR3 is TGTGCCAGCAGCCTTCTTGACAGCTACGAGCAGTACTTC.

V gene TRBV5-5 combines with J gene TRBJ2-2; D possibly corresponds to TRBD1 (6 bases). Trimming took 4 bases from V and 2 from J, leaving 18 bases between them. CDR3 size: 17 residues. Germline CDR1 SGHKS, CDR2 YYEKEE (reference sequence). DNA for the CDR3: TGTGCCAGCAGCCCCACCCCGTTACAGGGTAACACCGGGGAGCTGTTTTTT. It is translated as CASSPTPLQGNTGELFF.